Presented here are 31 T cell receptor beta chains from one specimen sequenced in a study of cytomegalovirus exposure and HLA in healthy donors (dated 2017 in TCRdb). Library prep was done by the immunoSEQ multiplex PCR assay. The multiplex PCR relied on a mix of 60 forward primers for TCR Vbeta segments and 13 reverse primers for TCR Jbeta segments. The table was pulled from immuneACCESS by TCRdb, which kept in-frame rearrangements only. Such tables lose some clones; where checked, under half of the loss comes from unresolved V genes, and the rest has no known cause. The sample's table lists a count of just under 90,000 clones. The ten largest account for 4.5% to 6.5% of the sample. The source material was PBMCs. Receptor source: a girl aged 10 to 17 in good health and CMV-seropositive.

The chain joins TRBV19 to TRBJ1-2, with a weak D call TRBD1 (5 bases). V was cut by 3 bases and J by 4 bases, with 12 bases left in between. Germline V gives CDR1 LNHDA, CDR2 SQIVND (reference sequence). The CDR3 sequence is 14 residues long. The CDR3 nucleotides read TGTGCCAGTAGTATCGGACAATTAGGCTATGGCTACACCTTC. This sequence encodes CASSIGQLGYGYTF.

The J gene is TRBJ2-5, the V gene TRBV7-6; the match to TRBD2 covers 9 bases. The V and J ends lost 3 bases and 4 bases, in that order; junction bases with no gene match: 6. Per the germline V gene, CDR1 is SGHVS and CDR2 is FNYEAQ. The CDR3 extends over 15 amino acids. CDR3 DNA: TGTGCCAGCAGCTTTGGCGGGGGGGGGTTAGAGACCCAGTACTTC. It encodes CASSFGGGGLETQYF.

The chain recombines TRBV9 with TRBJ1-6, with D uncertain. Germline CDR1 SGDLS, CDR2 YYNGEE. Trimming shortened V by 4 bases and J by 8 bases, and 13 bases separated the two germline ends. The CDR3 loop spans 14 amino acids. The DNA for the CDR3 is TGTGCCAGCAGCCTTCATGACACCCATTCACCCCTCCACTTT. Translating gives CASSLHDTHSPLHF. The whole variable domain, filled in from reference TRBV9 and TRBJ1-6, reads DSGVTQTPKHLITATGQRVTLRCSPRSGDLSVYWYQQSLDQGLQFLIQYYNGEERAKGNILERFSAQQFPDLHSELNLSSLELGDSALYFCASSLHDTHSPLHFGNGTRLTVT.

The chain carries TRBV9 and TRBJ1-4; 7 bases align to TRBD1. CDR1 SGDLS and CDR2 YYNGEE come from the germline V gene. This CDR3 spans 14 amino acids. V gave up 4 bases and J gave up 4 bases; unmatched junction bases: 4. This CDR3 is CASSPGQSNEKLFF. In DNA form, the CDR3 reads TGTGCCAGCAGCCCGGGACAGAGTAATGAAAAACTGTTTTTT.

With regard to this clone: Other nucleotide sequences in the sample specify the same CDR3. CDR3 protein: CSVEDRREGDYGYTF. As DNA, the CDR3 is TGCAGCGTTGAAGATCGACGAGAGGGGGACTATGGCTACACCTTC. The chain carries TRBV29-1 and TRBJ1-2; weak D call: TRBD1 (6 bases). V was shortened by 0 bases and J by 3 bases, with 14 bases between the two germline ends. The CDR3 covers 15 residues. In germline, CDR1 is SQVTM, CDR2 ANQGSEA.

This rearrangement joins TRBV5-1 to TRBJ2-2, with D tentatively TRBD2 (5 bases). Germline values: CDR1 SGHRS, CDR2 YFSETQ. This CDR3 has 12 residues. The V end lost 8 bases, the J end lost 1 base, and 6 bases lay between the germline ends. CDR3 in DNA: TGCGCCAGTGGGAGGAACACCGGGGAGCTGTTTTTT. Translated: CASGRNTGELFF.

V usage is TRBV7-9 and J usage is TRBJ1-2; D remains unclear. CDR3 length equals 12 residues. Germline V gene sequence: CDR1 SEHNR, CDR2 FQNEAQ (reference sequence). Trimming left V 1 base short and J 5 bases short, with 5 bases between. In nucleotides, the CDR3 is TGTGCCAGCAGCTTAGACGCGTATGGCTACACCTTC. Residues: CASSLDAYGYTF. Combining the CDR3 with reference TRBV7-9 and TRBJ1-2 gives the whole variable domain DTGVSQNPRHKITKRGQNVTFRCDPISEHNRLYWYRQTLGQGPEFLTYFQNEAQLEKSRLLSDRFSAERPKGSFSTLEIQRTEQGDSAMYLCASSLDAYGYTFGSGTRLTVV.

The chain joins TRBV27 to TRBJ2-2; 7 positions agree with TRBD1. The germline V gene encodes CDR1 MNHEY and CDR2 SMNVEV (reference sequence). This CDR3 region has 16 residues. V lost 3 bases and J lost 1; bases outside the gene matches: 5. Written as DNA, the CDR3 is TGTGCCAGCAGTTTCAACCGGGACAGGAACACCGGGGAGCTGTTTTTT. It translates to CASSFNRDRNTGELFF.

The gene calls are TRBV25-1 and TRBJ1-2; D not resolved. Germline V gene sequence: CDR1 MGHDK, CDR2 SYGVNS. CDR3 length equals 14 residues. The ends were cut back, 3 bases at V and 3 bases at J, with 11 bases in the middle. DNA for the CDR3: TGTGCCAGCAGTGATCCAGTGAGGGACTATGGCTACACCTTC. It encodes CASSDPVRDYGYTF.

The genes are TRBV1 and TRBJ2-7; TRBD2, the D gene given by the table, was not confirmed from the DNA. TRBV1 is termed a pseudogene. This CDR3 is built from 16 residues. This chain's CDR3 is CTSSQDLLAGLYEQYF. CDR3 nucleotides: TGCACCAGCAGCCAAGACCTACTAGCGGGGCTTTACGAGCAGTACTTC.

The rearrangement joins TRBV7-3 to TRBJ2-1, with 16 bases matching TRBD2. Per germline, CDR1 SGHTA and CDR2 FQGTGA. V lost 5 bases and J lost 9; bases outside the gene matches: 7. The CDR3 is 16 amino acids. Here the CDR3 DNA reads TGTGCCAGCAGCCCTATGGGACTAGCGGGGGGGGGTGAGCAGTTCTTC. It yields the protein CASSPMGLAGGGEQFF.

The CDR3 sequence is CASSPDRGEQYV. The CDR3 DNA reads TGCGCCAGCAGCCCGGACAGGGGCGAGCAGTACGTC. This chain connects TRBV5-1 to TRBJ2-7, with 9 bases matching TRBD1. V trimming: 4 bases; J trimming: 6 bases; junction bases outside the gene matches: 2. Germline CDR1 is SGHRS and CDR2 is YFSETQ. The CDR3 is 12 residues long.

The gene calls are TRBV4-1 and TRBJ2-6; TRBD1 agrees at 9 bases. The germline V gene encodes CDR1 MGHRA and CDR2 YSYEKL. The V gene end was trimmed by 4 bases and the J gene end by 1 base; junction bases not matched to a gene: 5. The CDR3 spans 17 residues. The CDR3 protein is CASSLRDRESGANVLTF. In DNA form, the CDR3 reads TGCGCCAGCAGCCTCCGGGACAGGGAATCTGGGGCCAACGTCCTGACTTTC.

The chain uses TRBV11-2 and TRBJ1-4; D is possibly TRBD1 (5 bases). The CDR3 runs to 14 residues. Trimming took off 5 bases at V and 8 bases at J, with 15 bases between the two ends. The germline V gene has CDR1 SGHAT and CDR2 FQNNGV. The CDR3 bases are TGTGCCAGCAGCCCACCTGGGGCGGGGGAAAAACTGTTTTTT. Its translation: CASSPPGAGEKLFF.

This chain uses TRBV6-5 with TRBJ1-6; D unclear. V was pared by 0 bases and J by 4 bases, with 7 bases between. The CDR3 runs 15 residues. Germline V gene sequence: CDR1 MNHEY, CDR2 SVGAGI. The CDR3 loop is CASSYSHGYNSPLHF. CDR3 in DNA: TGTGCCAGCAGTTACTCGCACGGGTATAATTCACCCCTCCACTTT.

The V gene is TRBV4-1, the J gene TRBJ1-6; D gene ambiguous. The CDR3 covers 15 residues. Trimming cost V 3 bases and J 6 bases, with 12 bases left between them. The V gene's germline CDR1 is MGHRA and CDR2 YSYEKL. Here the CDR3 DNA reads TGCGCCAGCAGCCATGCCGGGAAAGCTAATTCACCCCTCCACTTT. It codes for CASSHAGKANSPLHF.

The chain couples TRBV10-3 to TRBJ1-1; tentative D call: TRBD1 (5 bases). Germline assignment: CDR1 ENHRY and CDR2 SYGVKD. Trimming removed 7 bases from V and 3 bases from J, with 12 bases in between. This CDR3 region has 13 residues. CDR3 sequence (DNA): TGTGCCATCAACCGACAGTCGCACACTGAAGCTTTCTTT. It is translated as CAINRQSHTEAFF.

The chain employs TRBV19 and TRBJ2-7; D remains ambiguous. With 3 bases removed from V and 4 bases from J, the gap between germline ends came to 4 bases. CDR3 length: 11 residues. Germline-derived CDR1 and CDR2 are LNHDA and SQIVND (reference sequence). This chain's CDR3 is CASSIGYEQYF. DNA for the CDR3: TGTGCCAGTAGTATCGGGTACGAGCAGTACTTC. Complete variable domain (other parts from reference TRBV19 and TRBJ2-7): DGGITQSPKYLFRKEGQNVTLSCEQNLNHDAMYWYRQDPGQGLRLIYYSQIVNDFQKGDIAEGYSVSREKKESFPLTVTSAQKNPTAFYLCASSIGYEQYFGPGTRLTVT.

The rearrangement joins TRBV4-3 to TRBJ1-6; the match to TRBD1 covers 10 bases. This CDR3 contains 16 residues. CDR1 and CDR2 from the germline V gene are LGHNA and YSLEER. V lost 0 bases, J lost 8 bases, and 4 bases stayed unmatched. In nucleotides, the CDR3 is TGCGCCAGCAGCCAAGAGGGACAGGGGAAAGATTCACCCCTCCACTTT. Its protein product is CASSQEGQGKDSPLHF.

On this clone itself: This sample also contains other DNA sequences that code for the same CDR3. The chain links TRBV4-2 to TRBJ1-3; D remains ambiguous. Germline-derived CDR1 and CDR2 are LGHNA and YNFKEQ. Trimming took 0 bases from V and 4 from J, leaving 10 bases between them. The CDR3 contains 15 residues. The CDR3 DNA reads as TGTGCCAGCAGCCAAGATCGGGGATCGGGAAACACCATATATTTT. Its translation: CASSQDRGSGNTIYF.

The genes are TRBV28 and TRBJ1-1; 9 bases map to TRBD1. V was pared by 9 bases and J by 6 bases, with 17 bases of the junction left unmatched. The CDR3 covers 16 residues. Germline CDR1 reads MDHEN; CDR2 reads SYDVKM. The CDR3 DNA sequence: TGTGCCAGTCAGGGACAGGGATCCCCCTTTGAAGCTGAAGCTTTCTTT. Protein product: CASQGQGSPFEAEAFF.

Worth noting for this clone: This specimen includes other DNA sequences encoding the same CDR3. The V and J genes are TRBV6-5 and TRBJ1-6; unclear D gene. CDR1 and CDR2 from the germline V gene are MNHEY and SVGAGI. The CDR3 contains 12 residues. CDR3 DNA sequence: TGTGCAAGCGGAGGAAGGGAGACCCCCCTCCACTTT. This translates into CASGGRETPLHF.

The chain carries TRBV28 and TRBJ1-2; D remains unclear. The germline gives CDR1 MDHEN, CDR2 SYDVKM. The CDR3 length is 14 residues. The V and J ends lost 2 bases and 5 bases respectively, with 12 bases between them. In nucleotides, the CDR3 is TGTGCCAGCAGTTTAGGCCCAGAGGTATATGGCTACACCTTC. It codes for CASSLGPEVYGYTF.

The chain recombines TRBV18 with TRBJ2-1; TRBD1 is a possible D gene (5 bases). This CDR3 contains 15 residues. Germline V CDR1 and CDR2: KGHSH, LQKENI. V lost 1 base, J lost 5 bases, and 12 bases lay in between. CDR3 bases: TGTGCCAGCTCACCACTGACAGCCGCCGACAATGAGCAGTTCTTC. Residues: CASSPLTAADNEQFF.

V gene TRBV5-1 combines with J gene TRBJ1-3, with D possibly being TRBD1 (6 bases). Germline CDR1 and CDR2: SGHRS and YFSETQ. V lost 4 bases, J lost 4 bases, and 12 bases lay in between. The CDR3 is made up of 14 amino acids. The CDR3 bases are TGCGCCAGCAGCGGCCGGGACACCGGAAACACCATATATTTT. Its protein is CASSGRDTGNTIYF.

The chain links TRBV10-1 to TRBJ2-5, with 7 bases that match TRBD1. V was clipped by 3 bases and J by 3 bases; unmatched bases: 10. Germline V CDR1 and CDR2: WNHNN, SYGVQD (reference sequence). The CDR3 extends over 16 amino acids. The CDR3 loop is CASSDPGTATKETQYF. The DNA of the CDR3 is TGCGCCAGCAGTGACCCTGGGACAGCCACAAAAGAGACCCAGTACTTC.

The chain combines TRBV28 with TRBJ2-7, with D possibly matching TRBD1 (6 bases). CDR1 MDHEN and CDR2 SYDVKM come from the germline V gene. Between the trimmed V and J ends, which lost 5 bases and 2 bases, there was a span of 16 bases. This CDR3 has 15 amino acids. This CDR3 is CASSQPGERPYEQYV. CDR3 in DNA: TGTGCCAGCAGTCAACCAGGGGAAAGGCCCTACGAGCAGTACGTC.

The rearrangement joins TRBV4-1 to TRBJ2-3, with no clear D. Looked up from germline, CDR1 is MGHRA and CDR2 is YSYEKL. The CDR3 has 17 residues. The V and J ends lost 0 bases and 2 bases respectively, with 15 bases between them. CDR3 loop: CASSQDRGLAVTDTQYF. DNA for the CDR3: TGCGCCAGCAGCCAAGATCGCGGTTTAGCAGTCACAGATACGCAGTATTTT.

This chain uses TRBV5-6 with TRBJ2-3, with D tentatively TRBD1 (5 bases). Germline CDR1 reads SGHDT; CDR2 reads YYEEEE. The CDR3 contains 17 residues. With 1 base removed from V and 3 bases from J, the gap between germline ends came to 18 bases. CDR3 region: CASSLISFREQTDTQYF. CDR3 nucleotide sequence: TGTGCCAGCAGCTTGATTTCGTTCAGGGAACAGACAGATACGCAGTATTTT.

The CDR3 DNA reads as TGTGCCAGCAATATAGCGGGGGGGCTCATCGGGGAGCTGTTTTTT. It yields the protein CASNIAGGLIGELFF. The chain carries TRBV6-5 and TRBJ2-2, with 11 bases identical to TRBD2. The V gene's germline CDR1 is MNHEY and CDR2 SVGAGI. The V segment lost 7 bases and the J segment 7 bases; nucleotides outside the gene matches: 8. This CDR3 has 15 amino acids.

This chain links TRBV6-6 with TRBJ1-6; a possible D gene is TRBD1 (6 bases). CDR3 length: 16 residues. CDR1 and CDR2 from the germline V gene are MNHNY and SVGAGI (reference sequence). Trimming shortened V by 0 bases and J by 5 bases, and 11 bases separated the two germline ends. CDR3 protein: CASSYSGTTNNSPLHF. CDR3 nucleotide sequence: TGTGCCAGCAGTTACTCTGGGACAACCAATAATTCACCCCTCCACTTT.